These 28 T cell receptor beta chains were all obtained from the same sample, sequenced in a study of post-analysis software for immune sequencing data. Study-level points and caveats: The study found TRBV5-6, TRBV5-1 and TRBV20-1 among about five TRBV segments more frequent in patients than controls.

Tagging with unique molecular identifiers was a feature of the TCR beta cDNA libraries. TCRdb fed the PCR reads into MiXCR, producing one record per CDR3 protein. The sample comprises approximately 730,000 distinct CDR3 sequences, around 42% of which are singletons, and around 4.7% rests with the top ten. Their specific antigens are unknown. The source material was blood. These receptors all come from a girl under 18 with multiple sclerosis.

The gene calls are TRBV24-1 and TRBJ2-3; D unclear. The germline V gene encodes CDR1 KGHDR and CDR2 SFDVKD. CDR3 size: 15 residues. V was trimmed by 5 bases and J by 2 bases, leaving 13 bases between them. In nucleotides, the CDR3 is TGTGCCACCAGTGGGGGAACAGCCCACACAGATACGCAGTATTTT. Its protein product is CATSGGTAHTDTQYF.

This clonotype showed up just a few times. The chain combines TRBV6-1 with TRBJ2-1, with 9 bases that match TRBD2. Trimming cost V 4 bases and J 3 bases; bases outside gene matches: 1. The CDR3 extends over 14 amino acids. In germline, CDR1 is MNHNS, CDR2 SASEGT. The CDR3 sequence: CASSGLAVYNEQFF. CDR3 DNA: TGTGCCAGCAGTGGACTAGCGGTCTACAATGAGCAGTTCTTC.

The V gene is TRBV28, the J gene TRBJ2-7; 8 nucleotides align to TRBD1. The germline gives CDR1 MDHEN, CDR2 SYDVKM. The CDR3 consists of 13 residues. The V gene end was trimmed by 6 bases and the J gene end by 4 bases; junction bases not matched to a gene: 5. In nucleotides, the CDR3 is TGTGCCAGCAGAGGACAGGGCCTATACGAGCAGTACTTC. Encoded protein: CASRGQGLYEQYF.

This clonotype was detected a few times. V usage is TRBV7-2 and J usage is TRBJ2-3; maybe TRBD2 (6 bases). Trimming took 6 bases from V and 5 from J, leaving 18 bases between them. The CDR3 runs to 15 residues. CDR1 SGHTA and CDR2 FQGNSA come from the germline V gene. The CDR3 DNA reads TGTGCCAGCAGTAGCGGCCCTCTATTGGGAGATACGCAGTATTTT. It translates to CASSSGPLLGDTQYF.

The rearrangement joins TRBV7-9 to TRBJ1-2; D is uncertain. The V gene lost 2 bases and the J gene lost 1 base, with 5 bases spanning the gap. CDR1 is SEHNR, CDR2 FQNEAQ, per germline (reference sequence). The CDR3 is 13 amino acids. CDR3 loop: CASSLSFNYGYTF. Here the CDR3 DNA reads TGTGCCAGCAGCTTATCATTTAACTATGGCTACACCTTC.

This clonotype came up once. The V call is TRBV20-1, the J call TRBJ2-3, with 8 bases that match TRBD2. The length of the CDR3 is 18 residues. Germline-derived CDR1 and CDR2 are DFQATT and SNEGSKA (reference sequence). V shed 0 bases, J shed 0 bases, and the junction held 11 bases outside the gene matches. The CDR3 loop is CSARDAIAGPTSTDTQYF. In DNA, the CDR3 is TGCAGTGCTAGAGATGCGATAGCGGGACCTACTAGCACAGATACGCAGTATTTT.

As DNA, the CDR3 is TGCAGTGCTAGCCCCGGAGGGCGTGGCTACGAGCAGTACTTC. It encodes CSASPGGRGYEQYF. The V call is TRBV20-1, the J call TRBJ2-7; D may be TRBD2 (6 bases). Looked up from germline, CDR1 is DFQATT and CDR2 is SNEGSKA (reference sequence). This CDR3 has 14 amino acids. V was cut by 3 bases and J by 3 bases, with 15 bases left in between.

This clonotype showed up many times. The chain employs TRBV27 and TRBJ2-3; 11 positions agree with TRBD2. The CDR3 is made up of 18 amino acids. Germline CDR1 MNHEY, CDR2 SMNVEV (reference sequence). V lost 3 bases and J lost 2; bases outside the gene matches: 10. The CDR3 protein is CASSFLPLTSGITDTQYF. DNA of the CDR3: TGTGCCAGCAGTTTCCTCCCTTTGACTAGCGGGATCACAGATACGCAGTATTTT.

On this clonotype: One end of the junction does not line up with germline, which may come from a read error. The CDR3 region is CASSPGTGANSSLHF. The CDR3 nucleotides read TGTGCCAGCAGCCCCGGGACAGGGGCAAATTCATCCCTCCACTTT. The rearrangement uses TRBV7-9 and TRBJ1-6; 10 bases are shared with TRBD1. Germline V gives CDR1 SEHNR, CDR2 FQNEAQ (reference sequence). The CDR3 runs to 15 residues.

The CDR3 DNA follows: TGCAGTGCTGGCTCCCGTGGGAGAGGGTTCTACAATGAGCAGTTCTTC. It translates to CSAGSRGRGFYNEQFF. The V gene is TRBV20-1, the J gene TRBJ2-1, with D tentatively TRBD2 (5 bases). CDR3 length: 16 amino acids. V lost 5 bases, J lost 3 bases, and 20 bases lay in between. Germline V gene lookup returns CDR1 DFQATT and CDR2 SNEGSKA (reference sequence).

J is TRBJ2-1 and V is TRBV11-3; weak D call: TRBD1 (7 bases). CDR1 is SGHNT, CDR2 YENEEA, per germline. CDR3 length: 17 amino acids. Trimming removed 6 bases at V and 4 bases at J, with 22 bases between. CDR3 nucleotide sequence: TGTGCCAGCAGGTACTCAGGGGGTGCGGGGAAGTACAATGAGCAGTTCTTC. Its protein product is CASRYSGGAGKYNEQFF. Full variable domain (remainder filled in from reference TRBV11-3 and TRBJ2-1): EAGVVQSPRYKIIEKKQPVAFWCNPISGHNTLYWYLQNLGQGPELLIRYENEEAVDDSQLPKDRFSAERLKGVDSTLKIQPAELGDSAVYLCASRYSGGAGKYNEQFFGPGTRLTVL.

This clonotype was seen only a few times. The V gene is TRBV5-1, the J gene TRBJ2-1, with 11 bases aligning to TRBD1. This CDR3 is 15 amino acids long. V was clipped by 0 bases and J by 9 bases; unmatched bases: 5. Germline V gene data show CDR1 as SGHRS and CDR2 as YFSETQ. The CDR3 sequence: CASSLAGTGGFEQFF. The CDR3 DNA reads TGCGCCAGCAGCTTGGCAGGGACAGGGGGTTTTGAGCAGTTCTTC.

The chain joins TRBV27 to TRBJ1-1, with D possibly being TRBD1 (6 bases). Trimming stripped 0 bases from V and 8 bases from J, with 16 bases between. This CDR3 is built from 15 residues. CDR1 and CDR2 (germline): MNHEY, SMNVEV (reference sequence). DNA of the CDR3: TGTGCCAGCAGTTTATCGCCCTCAGGGGCCACCGAAGCTTTCTTT. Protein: CASSLSPSGATEAFF.

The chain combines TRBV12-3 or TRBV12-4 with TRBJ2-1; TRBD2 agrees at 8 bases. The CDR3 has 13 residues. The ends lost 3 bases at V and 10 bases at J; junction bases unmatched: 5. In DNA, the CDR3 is TGTGCCAGCAGTTTCGGGACTAGATACGAGCAGTTCTTC. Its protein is CASSFGTRYEQFF.

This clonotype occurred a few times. Here the CDR3 reads CASSFNRGYSYEQYF. The CDR3 nucleotides are TGTGCCAGCAGTTTCAATCGAGGGTACTCCTACGAGCAGTACTTC. This chain links TRBV28 with TRBJ2-7, with D perhaps TRBD2 (5 bases). V lost 3 bases to trimming and J lost 0 bases, with 12 bases between them. CDR3 size: 15 residues. The germline CDR1 and CDR2 sequences are MDHEN and SYDVKM.

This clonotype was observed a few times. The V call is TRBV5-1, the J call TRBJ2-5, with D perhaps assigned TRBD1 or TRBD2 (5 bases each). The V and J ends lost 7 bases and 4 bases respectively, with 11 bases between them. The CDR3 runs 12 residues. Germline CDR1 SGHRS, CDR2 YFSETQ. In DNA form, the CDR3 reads TGCGCCAGCGGAGAGGGGCGAGAGACCCAGTACTTC. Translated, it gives CASGEGRETQYF.

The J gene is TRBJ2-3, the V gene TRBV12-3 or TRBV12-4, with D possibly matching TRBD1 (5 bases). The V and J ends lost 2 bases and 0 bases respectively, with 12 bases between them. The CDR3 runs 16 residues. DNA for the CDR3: TGTGCCAGCAGTTTACTTCTAGGGGTGAGCACAGATACGCAGTATTTT. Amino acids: CASSLLLGVSTDTQYF.

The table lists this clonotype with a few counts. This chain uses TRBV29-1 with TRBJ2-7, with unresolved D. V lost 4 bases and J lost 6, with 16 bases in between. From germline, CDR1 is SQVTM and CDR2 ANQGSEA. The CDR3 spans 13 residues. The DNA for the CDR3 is TGCAGCGTTGGTTTATTCGCGAGAGGCGAGCAGTACTTC. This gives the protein CSVGLFARGEQYF.

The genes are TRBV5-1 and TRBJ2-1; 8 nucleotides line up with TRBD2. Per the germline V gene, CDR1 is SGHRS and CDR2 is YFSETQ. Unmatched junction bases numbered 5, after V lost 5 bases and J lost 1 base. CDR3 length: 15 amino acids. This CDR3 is CASRREEGSYNEQFF. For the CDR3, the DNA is TGCGCCAGCAGGCGGGAGGAGGGGTCCTACAATGAGCAGTTCTTC. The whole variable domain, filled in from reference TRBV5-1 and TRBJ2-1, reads KAGVTQTPRYLIKTRGQQVTLSCSPISGHRSVSWYQQTPGQGLQFLFEYFSETQRNKGNFPGRFSGRQFSNSRSEMNVSTLELGDSALYLCASRREEGSYNEQFFGPGTRLTVL.

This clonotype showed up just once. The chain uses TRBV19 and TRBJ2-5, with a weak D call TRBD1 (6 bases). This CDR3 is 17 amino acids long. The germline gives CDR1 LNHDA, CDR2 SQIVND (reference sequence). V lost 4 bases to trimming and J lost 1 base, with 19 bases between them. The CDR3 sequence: CASSTIRTAGGQETQYF. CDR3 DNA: TGTGCCAGTAGTACAATAAGGACAGCAGGTGGCCAAGAGACCCAGTACTTC. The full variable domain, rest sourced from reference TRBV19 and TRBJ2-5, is DGGITQSPKYLFRKEGQNVTLSCEQNLNHDAMYWYRQDPGQGLRLIYYSQIVNDFQKGDIAEGYSVSREKKESFPLTVTSAQKNPTAFYLCASSTIRTAGGQETQYFGPGTRLLVL.

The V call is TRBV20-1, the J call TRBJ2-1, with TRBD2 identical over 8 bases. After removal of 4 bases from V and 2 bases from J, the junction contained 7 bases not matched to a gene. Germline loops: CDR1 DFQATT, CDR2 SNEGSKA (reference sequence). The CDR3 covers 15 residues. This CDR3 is CSAIPTSGTYNEQFF. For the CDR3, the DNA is TGCAGTGCTATCCCAACTAGCGGAACCTACAATGAGCAGTTCTTC.

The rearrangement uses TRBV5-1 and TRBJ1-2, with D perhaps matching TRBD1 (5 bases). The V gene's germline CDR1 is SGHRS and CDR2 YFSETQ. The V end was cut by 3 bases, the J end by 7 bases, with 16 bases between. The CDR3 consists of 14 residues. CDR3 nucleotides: TGCGCCAGCAGCTCTGACCCAGGGAACAGTGGCTACACCTTC. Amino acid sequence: CASSSDPGNSGYTF.

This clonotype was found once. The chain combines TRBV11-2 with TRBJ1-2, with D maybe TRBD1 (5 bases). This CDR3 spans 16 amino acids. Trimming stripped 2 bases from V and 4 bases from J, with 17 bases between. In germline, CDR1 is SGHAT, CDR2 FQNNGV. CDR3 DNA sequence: TGTGCCAGCAGCTTAACTCAGGCAGGGCGGAGCTATGGCTACACCTTC. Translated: CASSLTQAGRSYGYTF.

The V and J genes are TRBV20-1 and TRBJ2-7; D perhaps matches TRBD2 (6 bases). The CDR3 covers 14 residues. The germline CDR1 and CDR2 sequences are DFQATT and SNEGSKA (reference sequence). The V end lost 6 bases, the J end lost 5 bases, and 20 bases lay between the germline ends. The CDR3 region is CSAITGGADHEQYF. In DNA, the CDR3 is TGCAGTGCCATCACGGGCGGGGCTGATCACGAGCAGTACTTC.

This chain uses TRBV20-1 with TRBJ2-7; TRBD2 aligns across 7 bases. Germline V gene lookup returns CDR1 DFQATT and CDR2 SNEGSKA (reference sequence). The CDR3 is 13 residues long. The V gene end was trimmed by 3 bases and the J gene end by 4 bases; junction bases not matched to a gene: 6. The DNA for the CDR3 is TGCAGTGCTAGTGCGGCTAGCGGTTACGAGCAGTACTTC. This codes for CSASAASGYEQYF.

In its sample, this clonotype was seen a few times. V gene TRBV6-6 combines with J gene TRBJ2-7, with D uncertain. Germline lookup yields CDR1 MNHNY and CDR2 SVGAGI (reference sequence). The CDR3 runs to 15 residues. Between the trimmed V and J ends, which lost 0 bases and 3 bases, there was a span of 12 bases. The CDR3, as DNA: TGTGCCAGCAGTTACTCGATAGGGTCGCACTACGAGCAGTACTTC. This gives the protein CASSYSIGSHYEQYF.

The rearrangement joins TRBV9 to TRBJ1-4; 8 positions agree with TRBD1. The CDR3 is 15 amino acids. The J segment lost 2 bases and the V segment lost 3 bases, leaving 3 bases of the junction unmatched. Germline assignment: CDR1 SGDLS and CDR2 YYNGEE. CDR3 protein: CASSAPGGTNEKLFF. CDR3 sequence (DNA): TGTGCCAGCAGCGCCCCAGGGGGCACTAATGAAAAACTGTTTTTT.

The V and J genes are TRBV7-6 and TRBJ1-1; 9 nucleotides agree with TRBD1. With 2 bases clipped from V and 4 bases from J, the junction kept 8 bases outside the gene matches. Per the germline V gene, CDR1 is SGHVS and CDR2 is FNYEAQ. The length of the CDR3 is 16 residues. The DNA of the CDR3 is TGTGCCAGCAGCTTAACAAGTTACAGGGGGCTCACTGAAGCTTTCTTT. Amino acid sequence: CASSLTSYRGLTEAFF.